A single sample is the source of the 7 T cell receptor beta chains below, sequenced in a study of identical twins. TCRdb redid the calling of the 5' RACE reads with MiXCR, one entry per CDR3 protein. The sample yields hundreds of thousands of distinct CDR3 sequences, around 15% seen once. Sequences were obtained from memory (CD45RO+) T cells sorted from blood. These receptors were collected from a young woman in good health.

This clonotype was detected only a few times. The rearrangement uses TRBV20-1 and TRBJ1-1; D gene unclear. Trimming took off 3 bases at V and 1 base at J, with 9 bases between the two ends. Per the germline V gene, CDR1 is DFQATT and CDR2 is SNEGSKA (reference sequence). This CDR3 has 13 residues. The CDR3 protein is CSASPAGNTEAFF. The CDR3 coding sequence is TGCAGTGCTAGCCCGGCTGGGAACACTGAAGCTTTCTTT.

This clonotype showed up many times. The CDR3 DNA reads as TGTGCCAGCAACCAAGGACAGGGCAAGCAGTACTTC. It translates to CASNQGQGKQYF. The V call is TRBV5-6, the J call TRBJ2-7, with TRBD1 identical over 8 bases. This CDR3 has 12 amino acids. The ends lost 6 bases at V and 8 bases at J; junction bases unmatched: 7. Germline CDR1 SGHDT, CDR2 YYEEEE.

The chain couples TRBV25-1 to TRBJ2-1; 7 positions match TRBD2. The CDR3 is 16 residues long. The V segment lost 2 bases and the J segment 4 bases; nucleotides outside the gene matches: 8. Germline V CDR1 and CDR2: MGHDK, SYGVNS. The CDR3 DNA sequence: TGTGCCAGCAGTGAAGGGGGGGGGACGTTTTACAATGAGCAGTTCTTC. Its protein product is CASSEGGGTFYNEQFF.

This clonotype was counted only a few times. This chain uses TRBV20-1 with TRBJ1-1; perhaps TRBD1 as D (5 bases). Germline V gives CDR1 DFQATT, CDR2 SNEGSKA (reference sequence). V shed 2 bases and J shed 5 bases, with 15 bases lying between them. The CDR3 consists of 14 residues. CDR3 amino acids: CSARLGAGRTEAFF. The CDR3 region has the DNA TGCAGTGCTAGATTAGGGGCCGGAAGAACTGAAGCTTTCTTT.

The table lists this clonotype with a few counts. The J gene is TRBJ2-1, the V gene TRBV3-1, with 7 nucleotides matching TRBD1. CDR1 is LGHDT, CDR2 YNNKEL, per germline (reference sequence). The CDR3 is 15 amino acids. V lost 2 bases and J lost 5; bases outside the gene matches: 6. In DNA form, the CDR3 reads TGTGCCAGCAGCCAACAACCGGGACAGCACAATGAGCAGTTCTTC. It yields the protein CASSQQPGQHNEQFF.

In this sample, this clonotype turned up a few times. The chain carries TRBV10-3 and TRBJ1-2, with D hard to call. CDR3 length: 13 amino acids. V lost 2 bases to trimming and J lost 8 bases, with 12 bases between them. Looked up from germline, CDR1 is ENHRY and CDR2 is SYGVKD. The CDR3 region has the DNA TGTGCCATCAGTGAGGCAGGACGGGCGGGCTACACCTTC. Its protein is CAISEAGRAGYTF.

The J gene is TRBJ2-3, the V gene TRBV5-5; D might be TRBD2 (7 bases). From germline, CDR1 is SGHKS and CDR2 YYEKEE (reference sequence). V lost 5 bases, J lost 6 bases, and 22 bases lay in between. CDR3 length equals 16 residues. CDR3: CASSGGAGAPGDTQYF. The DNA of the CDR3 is TGTGCCAGCAGTGGGGGGGCCGGGGCCCCTGGGGATACGCAGTATTTT.